Included here is one TCR beta chain sequence, with context. The antigen it binds to is not known. There are no base qualities to consult, and no much larger clone falls within one base. These data come from a study of T cell repertoires in MIS-A myocarditis (dated 2022 in TCRdb). TCRbeta CDR3 regions were amplified with the immunoSEQ bias-controlled multiplex PCR and sequenced at high throughput. On the authors' methods: CDR3 sequences were collapsed and filtered by the immunoSEQ vendor pipeline to quantify abundance and frequency of each unique TCRbeta CDR3. Using a 90% global sequence identity threshold, CD-HIT clustered dominant CDR3 amino acid sequences together with SARS-CoV-2-specific ImmuneCODE TCRbeta sequences. Clones were classed as hyperexpanded at frequencies of 0.1 to 1 and as large at frequencies of 0.01 to 0.1. MiXCR was used to confirm CDR3 amino acid sequences and V and J gene assignments of dominant clones. The R stringdist package was used to compute Levenshtein distances between the patient clonotypes and the ImmuneCODE hits. The table was pulled from immuneACCESS by TCRdb, which kept in-frame rearrangements only. Such tables lose some clones; where checked, under half of the loss comes from unresolved V genes, and the rest has no known cause. Clone size and the V and J calls come from that table; the DNA yielded D and trimming. In this sample the table shows some 10,000 clones, roughly 90% of which occur a single time. Of the sample, about 2% is held by the ten largest clones.

The QIAamp DNA FFPE kit was used to extract genomic DNA from formalin-fixed paraffin-embedded autopsy tissue. A distance of 18 bases separates the germline ends of V and J, which lose 6 bases and 1 base respectively. The CDR3 spans 16 residues, from the cysteine through the phenylalanine. Of all the DNA, just the CDR3 is kept, 48 bases in frame from base 1. According to the germline V gene (reference sequence), CDR1 reads SEHNR and CDR2 reads FQNEAQ. Material: thoracic lymph node tissue obtained at autopsy. This receptor chain uses TRBV7-9 and TRBJ1-1; the D gene remains uncertain. This receptor was identified in a man aged 18 to 29 with fulminant myocarditis from multisystem inflammatory syndrome in adults (MIS-A) after COVID-19. CDR3 region: CASRHDRGEANTEAFF. The nucleotide sequence reads TGTGCCAGCAGACACGATCGGGGAGAGGCGAACACTGAAGCTTTCTTT.